The 6 T cell receptor beta chains below were found in one sample sequenced in a study of shared clonotypes between healthy human individuals. CD45RO-negative, CCR7-positively selected cells formed the naive CD8 fraction, excluding terminally differentiated effector memory CD45RA+ cells. Libraries were prepared by immunoSEQ multiplex PCR; TCRdb keeps only in-frame clonotypes and omits some of them. This sample yields about 2,200,000 clones, of which about 93% are seen a single time; 1.5% to 2% belongs to the top ten. What was sequenced was naive CD8+ T cells from PBMCs. The receptors shown here come from a young man in good health. Some clones in this sample may be carry-over from other donors' samples.

The rearrangement joins TRBV19 to TRBJ2-7; 7 nucleotides agree with TRBD2. The trim removed 8 bases at V and 5 bases at J, leaving 12 bases unmatched. CDR3 size: 14 residues. Germline CDR1 is LNHDA and CDR2 is SQIVND (reference sequence). This chain's CDR3 is CASRTGGSSDEQYF. The CDR3 DNA follows: TGTGCCAGTCGAACGGGAGGAAGTAGCGACGAGCAGTACTTC.

This clone occurred once. The sample has other DNA sequences that encode this CDR3 too. V and J are TRBV9 and TRBJ2-1; 11 positions match TRBD2. The germline V gene has CDR1 SGDLS and CDR2 YYNGEE. The CDR3 runs to 13 residues. The V and J ends lost 5 bases and 9 bases, in that order; junction bases with no gene match: 4. Here the CDR3 DNA reads TGTGCCAGCAGTGCTGGGACTAGCGGTGAGCAGTTCTTC. Translated, it gives CASSAGTSGEQFF. The full variable domain, rest sourced from reference TRBV9 and TRBJ2-1, is DSGVTQTPKHLITATGQRVTLRCSPRSGDLSVYWYQQSLDQGLQFLIQYYNGEERAKGNILERFSAQQFPDLHSELNLSSLELGDSALYFCASSAGTSGEQFFGPGTRLTVL.

The chain employs TRBV4-2 and TRBJ2-5, with 14 bases matching TRBD2. With the DNA end fitting TRBJ2-7 better, the J assignment may be wrong. This CDR3 comprises 16 residues. CDR1 is LGHNA and CDR2 is YNFKEQ in the germline V gene. CDR3 sequence: CASSLNPGLAGVEQYF. The CDR3 DNA follows: TGTGCCAGCAGCCTTAACCCGGGACTAGCGGGAGTCGAGCAGTACTTC.

The chain uses TRBV21-1 and TRBJ2-7; no check of the table's D call, TRBD2, against the DNA was made. TRBV21-1 is marked as a pseudogene. This CDR3 is built from 17 residues. The CDR3 DNA reads TGTGCCAGCAGCAAAGATCTTGCTAGCGGCAACACCTACGAGCAGTACTTC. Amino acids: CASSKDLASGNTYEQYF.

This chain connects TRBV4-1 to TRBJ2-1; D possibly corresponds to TRBD2 (5 bases). Trimming shortened V by 3 bases and J by 0 bases, and 12 bases separated the two germline ends. The CDR3 covers 16 residues. Germline lookup yields CDR1 MGHRA and CDR2 YSYEKL. The CDR3 is CASSQPTTSSYNEQFF. CDR3 bases: TGCGCCAGCAGCCAGCCGACTACGAGCTCCTACAATGAGCAGTTCTTC.

The chain carries TRBV19 and TRBJ2-6; D ambiguous. The germline V gene encodes CDR1 LNHDA and CDR2 SQIVND (reference sequence). The CDR3 extends over 16 amino acids. The ends were cut back, 4 bases at V and 0 bases at J, with 10 bases in the middle. The DNA of the CDR3 is TGTGCCAGTAGTACCAGCCGGCACTCTGGGGCCAACGTCCTGACTTTC. Protein sequence: CASSTSRHSGANVLTF.